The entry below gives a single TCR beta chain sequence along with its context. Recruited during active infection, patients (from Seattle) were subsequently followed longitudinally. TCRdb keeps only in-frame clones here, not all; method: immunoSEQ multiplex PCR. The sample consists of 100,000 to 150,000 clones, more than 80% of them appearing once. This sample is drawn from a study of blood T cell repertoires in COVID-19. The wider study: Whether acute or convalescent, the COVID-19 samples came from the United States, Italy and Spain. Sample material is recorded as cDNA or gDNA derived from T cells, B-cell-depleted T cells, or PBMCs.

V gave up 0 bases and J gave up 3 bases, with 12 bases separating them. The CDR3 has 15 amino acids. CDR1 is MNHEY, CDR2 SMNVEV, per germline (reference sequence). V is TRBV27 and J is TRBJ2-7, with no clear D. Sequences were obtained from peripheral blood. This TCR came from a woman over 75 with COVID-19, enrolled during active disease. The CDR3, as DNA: TGTGCCAGCAGTTTATCCCCCGGGTTTTACTACGAGCAGTACTTC. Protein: CASSLSPGFYYEQYF.